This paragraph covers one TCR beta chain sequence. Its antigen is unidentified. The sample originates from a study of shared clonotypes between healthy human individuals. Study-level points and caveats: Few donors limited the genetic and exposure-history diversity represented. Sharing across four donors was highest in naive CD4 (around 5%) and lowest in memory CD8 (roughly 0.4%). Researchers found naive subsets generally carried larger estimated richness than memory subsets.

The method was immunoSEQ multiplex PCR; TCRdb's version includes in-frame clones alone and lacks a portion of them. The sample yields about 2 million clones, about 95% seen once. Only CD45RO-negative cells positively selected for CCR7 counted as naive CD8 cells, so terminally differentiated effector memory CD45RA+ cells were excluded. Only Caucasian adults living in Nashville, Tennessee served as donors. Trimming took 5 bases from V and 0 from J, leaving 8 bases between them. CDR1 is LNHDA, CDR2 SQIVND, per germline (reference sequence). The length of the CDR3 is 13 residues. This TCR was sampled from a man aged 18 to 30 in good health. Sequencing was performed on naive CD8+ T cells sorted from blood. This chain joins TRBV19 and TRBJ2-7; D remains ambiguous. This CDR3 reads CASSGDGSYEQYF. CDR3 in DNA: TGTGCCAGTAGTGGTGACGGCTCCTACGAGCAGTACTTC.